Sequencing of this T cell receptor (beta chain) was carried out in a study of cytotoxic CD8 clonotypes in ibrutinib-treated CLL. This CDR3 is built from 14 residues. The germline V gene has CDR1 GTSNPN and CDR2 SVGIG (reference sequence). With V trimmed by 2 bases and J by 5 bases, 7 bases remained unmatched. This clone was detected once. Some clones are missing from TCRdb's copy, which holds only in-frame ones; the method was immunoSEQ multiplex PCR. The sample shows fewer than 50,000 clones, 55% to 75% of them seen only once. This clonotype originated in a human donor with chronic lymphocytic leukemia. The chain uses TRBV30 and TRBJ2-3; 7 nucleotides agree with TRBD2. The input for sequencing was PBMCs, taken after 12 months of ibrutinib treatment. CDR3 DNA: TGTGCCTGGAGTAGGCGGGAGCAGGGAGATACGCAGTATTTT. Translating it yields CAWSRREQGDTQYF.